One sample yielded the 10 T cell receptor beta chains listed below, sequenced in a study of cytomegalovirus exposure and HLA in healthy donors. 13 Jbeta primers and 60 Vbeta primers were used for the PCR. The repertoire was sequenced with immunoSEQ multiplex PCR; TCRdb's copy has only in-frame clones and lacks some. Of over 150,000 clones in the sample, almost 85% are singletons; the top ten hold about 0.39%. The sequencing input was PBMCs. These TCRs come from a boy younger than 10 in good health and CMV-seronegative.

In the case of this clone: This sample also contains other DNA sequences that code for the same CDR3. The V gene is TRBV5-1, the J gene TRBJ2-7; D is possibly TRBD2 (5 bases). V lost 3 bases and J lost 0, with 13 bases in between. The CDR3 covers 15 residues. Germline CDR1 reads SGHRS; CDR2 reads YFSETQ. CDR3 DNA: TGCGCCAGCAGCTCCGGAGGACCAAACTCCTACGAGCAGTACTTC. Translation: CASSSGGPNSYEQYF.

A few counts support this clone. The V and J genes are TRBV23-1 and TRBJ1-4, with 7 bases lining up with TRBD1. TRBV23-1 has ORF status, its function being uncertain. The CDR3 covers 16 residues. Unmatched junction bases numbered 5, after V lost 0 bases and J lost 4 bases. The CDR3 nucleotides read TGCGCCAGCAGTCAATCCGGCAGGGGGATTAATGAAAAACTGTTTTTT. It yields the protein CASSQSGRGINEKLFF.

CDR3 in DNA: TGTGCCAGCAGTCCCTACGGTGGCTACACCTTC. This encodes CASSPYGGYTF. V usage is TRBV2 and J usage is TRBJ1-2; unclear D gene. Germline CDR1 SNHLY, CDR2 FYNNEI. V lost 5 bases and J lost 7, with 8 bases in between. This CDR3 has 11 amino acids. The whole variable domain, filled in from reference TRBV2 and TRBJ1-2, reads EPEVTQTPSHQVTQMGQEVILRCVPISNHLYFYWYRQILGQKVEFLVSFYNNEISEKSEIFDDQFSVERPDGSNFTLKIRSTKLEDSAMYFCASSPYGGYTFGSGTRLTVV.

The rearrangement joins TRBV27 to TRBJ1-4; weak D call: TRBD1 (6 bases). Germline V gene data show CDR1 as MNHEY and CDR2 as SMNVEV (reference sequence). This CDR3 region has 15 residues. Trimming pared 7 bases from V and 8 bases from J, leaving 20 bases between. CDR3 region: CASTLTGPPHEKLFF. Here the CDR3 DNA reads TGTGCCAGCACCCTTACAGGGCCCCCCCACGAAAAACTGTTTTTT. The complete variable domain, with remaining parts taken from reference TRBV27 and TRBJ1-4, reads EAQVTQNPRYLITVTGKKLTVTCSQNMNHEYMSWYRQDPGLGLRQIYYSMNVEVTDKGDVPEGYKVSRKEKRNFPLILESPSPNQTSLYFCASTLTGPPHEKLFFGSGTQLSVL.

The chain couples TRBV12-5 to TRBJ2-7; TRBD2 is a possible D gene (6 bases). CDR1 and CDR2 from the germline V gene are LGHNT and FRNRAP. V dropped 10 bases and J dropped 2 bases, with 9 bases sitting between them. The CDR3 is 11 residues long. The CDR3 reads CATGVAYEQYF. In DNA, the CDR3 is TGTGCTACGGGGGTGGCCTACGAGCAGTACTTC.

The V call is TRBV6-6, the J call TRBJ2-7, with D hard to call. V was pared by 0 bases and J by 3 bases, with 6 bases between. There are 13 residues in the CDR3. Germline-derived CDR1 and CDR2 are MNHNY and SVGAGI (reference sequence). The CDR3 loop is CASSYSSNYEQYF. The CDR3 nucleotides are TGTGCCAGCAGTTACTCGAGCAACTACGAGCAGTACTTC.

The chain has TRBV2 and TRBJ2-2; D might be TRBD2 (5 bases). Trimming took off 7 bases at V and 4 bases at J, with 10 bases between the two ends. The germline CDR1 and CDR2 sequences are SNHLY and FYNNEI. This CDR3 contains 13 residues. The CDR3 coding sequence is TGTGCCAGCACCTTGGACTTCACCGGGGAGCTGTTTTTT. The encoded protein is CASTLDFTGELFF.

The genes are TRBV30 and TRBJ1-1, with TRBD1 as a possible D gene (6 bases). The V gene lost 0 bases and the J gene lost 10 bases, with 15 bases spanning the gap. This CDR3 region has 13 residues. Germline loops: CDR1 GTSNPN, CDR2 SVGIG (reference sequence). CDR3: CAWSVGGELGAFF. DNA of the CDR3: TGTGCCTGGAGTGTAGGGGGGGAGTTAGGAGCTTTCTTT.

V is TRBV2 and J is TRBJ1-1, with TRBD1 as a possible D gene (5 bases). V was trimmed by 2 bases and J by 4 bases, leaving 20 bases between them. The CDR3 runs 17 residues. Germline CDR1 SNHLY, CDR2 FYNNEI. CDR3 coding DNA: TGTGCCAGCAGTGAATACGGGACTCGGGGAGGTAGCACTGAAGCTTTCTTT. Translation: CASSEYGTRGGSTEAFF.

On this clone itself: At one boundary the junction diverges from the germline segment, which might be a read error. The rearrangement links TRBV6-6 to TRBJ2-7; D is perhaps TRBD2 (7 bases). Per germline, CDR1 MNHNY and CDR2 SVGAGI (reference sequence). This CDR3 region has 11 residues. The CDR3 here is CASSYSAGAIF. CDR3 coding DNA: TGTGCCAGCAGTTACTCGGCGGGGGCGATCTTC.